The 7 T cell receptor beta chains below all came from one sample that was sequenced in a study of blood T cells in healthy people across ages. A second about 6 to 12 cycle PCR used barcoded and J-beta primers. TCRdb redid the calling of the 5' RACE reads with MiXCR, one entry per CDR3 protein. The repertoire has 540,000 or so distinct CDR3 sequences, approximately 25% of them found once; the top ten carry around 10%. The data also belong to a second study, concerning T cells of mothers and their children.

Sequencing input: blood. The receptors here all came from a boy younger than 18 in good health.

The V and J genes are TRBV12-3 or TRBV12-4 and TRBJ2-7, with D perhaps matching TRBD1 (6 bases). The CDR3 has 13 residues. V lost 3 bases and J 6 bases, leaving 12 bases between the germline ends. CDR3 protein: CASSFTGPGEQYF. For the CDR3, the DNA is TGTGCCAGCAGTTTCACAGGGCCGGGCGAGCAGTACTTC.

This clonotype has more than one count but fewer than ten. This rearrangement joins TRBV7-8 to TRBJ2-1, with D unclear. Germline V gives CDR1 SGHVS, CDR2 FQNEAQ. The CDR3 runs to 14 residues. Trimming removed 2 bases from V and 5 bases from J, with 10 bases in between. The DNA of the CDR3 is TGTGCCAGCAGCTTAAAATGGTGGGACAATGAGCAGTTCTTC. Its protein product is CASSLKWWDNEQFF.

This clonotype was recorded a few times. J is TRBJ1-2 and V is TRBV28; 9 positions match TRBD1. CDR1 MDHEN and CDR2 SYDVKM come from the germline V gene. CDR3 length: 15 residues. V trimming: 6 bases; J trimming: 3 bases; junction bases outside the gene matches: 8. The CDR3 here is CASSTGTGPHYGYTF. The DNA for the CDR3 is TGTGCCAGCAGCACCGGGACAGGGCCTCACTATGGCTACACCTTC.

The chain links TRBV4-1 to TRBJ2-3; D may match TRBD1 or TRBD2 (6 bases each). V lost 0 bases and J 6 bases, leaving 13 bases between the germline ends. The CDR3 spans 15 residues. Per the germline V gene, CDR1 is MGHRA and CDR2 is YSYEKL. DNA of the CDR3: TGCGCCAGCAGCCAAGATGAGCGGAGGGGGGATACGCAGTATTTT. It codes for CASSQDERRGDTQYF.

The chain is built from TRBV20-1 and TRBJ2-5; possible D gene TRBD2, 5 bases. Germline CDR1 and CDR2: DFQATT and SNEGSKA (reference sequence). V lost 1 base, J lost 2 bases, and 14 bases lay in between. The CDR3 is made up of 15 amino acids. The CDR3 reads CSARGPTRLQETQYF. CDR3 DNA: TGCAGTGCTAGAGGGCCCACTAGGCTTCAAGAGACCCAGTACTTC.

The chain has TRBV20-1 and TRBJ1-2, with a tentative D call TRBD1 (5 bases). Trimming left V 0 bases short and J 4 bases short, with 21 bases between. Per germline, CDR1 DFQATT and CDR2 SNEGSKA (reference sequence). The CDR3 length is 17 residues. The CDR3 loop reads CSARDMGGEPQGYGYTF. The CDR3 DNA is TGCAGTGCTAGAGATATGGGTGGCGAACCCCAGGGCTATGGCTACACCTTC.

This clonotype turned up a few times. This chain links TRBV20-1 with TRBJ2-5; 9 bases fit TRBD1. The J call is doubtful: the DNA matches TRBJ2-7 better. There are 14 residues in the CDR3. Germline V gene sequence: CDR1 DFQATT, CDR2 SNEGSKA (reference sequence). CDR3 in DNA: TGCAGTGCTCGGGACAGGGTGGGCTCCTACGAGCAGTACTTC. It is translated as CSARDRVGSYEQYF.